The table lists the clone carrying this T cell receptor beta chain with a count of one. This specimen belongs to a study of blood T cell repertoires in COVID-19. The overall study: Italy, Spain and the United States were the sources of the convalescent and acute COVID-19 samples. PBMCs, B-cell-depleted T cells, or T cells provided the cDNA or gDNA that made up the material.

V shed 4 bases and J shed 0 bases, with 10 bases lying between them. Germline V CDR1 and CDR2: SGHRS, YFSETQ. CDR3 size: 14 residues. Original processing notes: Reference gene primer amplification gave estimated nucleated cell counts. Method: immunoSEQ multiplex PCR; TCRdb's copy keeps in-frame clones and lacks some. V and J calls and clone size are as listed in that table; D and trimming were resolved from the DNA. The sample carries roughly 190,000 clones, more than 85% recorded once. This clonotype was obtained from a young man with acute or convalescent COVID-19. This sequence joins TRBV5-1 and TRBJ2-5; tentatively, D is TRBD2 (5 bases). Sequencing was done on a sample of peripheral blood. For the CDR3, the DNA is TGCGCCAGCAGCCTGAGCGGAAACCAAGAGACCCAGTACTTC. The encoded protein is CASSLSGNQETQYF.